These 17 T cell receptor beta chains were sequenced from one sample in a study of regulatory T cells in long-lasting Graves disease. Time point described: persistent/refractory GD, antithyroid drugs over 5 years with positive TRAb. TCR sequences were obtained from RNA taken from PBMCs. Assembly of TCR beta libraries relied on iRepertoire HTBI primers together with Arm-PCR of CDR3 regions. Each CDR3 protein is one row after TCRdb ran MiXCR on the multiplex PCR reads. The sample lists over 650,000 distinct CDR3 sequences; about 32% were seen once. The sequences come from peripheral blood mononuclear cells (PBMCs), collected when the disease was refractory, from a patient treated with antithyroid drugs. The receptor set was obtained from a female donor with Graves disease.

J is TRBJ2-7 and V is TRBV11-2; 9 bases are shared with TRBD1. The V segment lost 0 bases and the J segment 3 bases; nucleotides outside the gene matches: 9. CDR3 size: 17 residues. The germline V gene has CDR1 SGHAT and CDR2 FQNNGV. CDR3 DNA: TGTGCCAGCAGCTTAGATTGGGGGACAGGGATTATCTACGAGCAGTACTTC. It specifies CASSLDWGTGIIYEQYF.

This clonotype showed up many times. V usage is TRBV11-2 and J usage is TRBJ2-2, with a possible D match to TRBD2 (5 bases). The V end was cut by 5 bases, the J end by 8 bases, with 12 bases between. The CDR3 sequence is 13 residues long. The germline V gene has CDR1 SGHAT and CDR2 FQNNGV. CDR3 amino acids: CASSGGLTGELFF. CDR3 bases: TGTGCCAGCAGCGGAGGCCTGACTGGGGAGCTGTTTTTT.

In DNA, the CDR3 is TGTGCCAGCAGATTGGAGGGGGTCCCCTACGAGCAGTACTTC. Translating gives CASRLEGVPYEQYF. The chain employs TRBV6-1 and TRBJ2-7; D tentatively reads TRBD1 or TRBD2 (6 bases each). The CDR3 length is 14 residues. The V end was cut by 6 bases, the J end by 2 bases, with 14 bases between. Germline V gene data show CDR1 as MNHNS and CDR2 as SASEGT.

The chain couples TRBV7-9 to TRBJ1-6; D not resolved. This CDR3 comprises 15 residues. Germline V lookup: CDR1 SEHNR, CDR2 FQNEAQ (reference sequence). Trimming took off 5 bases at V and 1 base at J, with 9 bases between the two ends. The CDR3 DNA sequence: TGTGCCAGCAGCACTCAGAGGTCCTATAATTCACCCCTCCACTTT. It codes for CASSTQRSYNSPLHF. Based on the CDR3 plus reference TRBV7-9 and TRBJ1-6, the full variable domain is DTGVSQNPRHKITKRGQNVTFRCDPISEHNRLYWYRQTLGQGPEFLTYFQNEAQLEKSRLLSDRFSAERPKGSFSTLEIQRTEQGDSAMYLCASSTQRSYNSPLHFGNGTRLTVT.

This clonotype was counted only a few times. The rearrangement joins TRBV12-3 or TRBV12-4 to TRBJ2-1; no reliable D call. The assigned J gene may be wrong: the sequence end matches TRBJ2-5 better. The CDR3 has 11 residues. The CDR3 sequence is CASTLGETQYF. The CDR3 nucleotides are TGTGCCAGCACCCTCGGAGAGACCCAGTACTTC.

The chain carries TRBV15 and TRBJ2-7, with unresolved D. The germline gives CDR1 LNHNV, CDR2 YYDKDF (reference sequence). V was shortened by 0 bases and J by 5 bases, with 8 bases between the two germline ends. CDR3 length: 13 amino acids. CDR3 nucleotides: TGTGCCACCAGCAGAGACAGGAAGGACGAGCAGTACTTC. Translated: CATSRDRKDEQYF.

This clonotype was observed at least ten times. The V and J genes are TRBV2 and TRBJ2-5; TRBD2 aligns across 9 bases. J lost 1 base, V lost 4 bases, and 4 bases had no gene match. Per germline, CDR1 SNHLY and CDR2 FYNNEI. This CDR3 comprises 15 residues. The CDR3 nucleotides read TGTGCCAGCAGTGGTTTAGCGGGGGCCCAAGAGACCCAGTACTTC. Protein: CASSGLAGAQETQYF.

The chain uses TRBV15 and TRBJ2-6; D is perhaps TRBD1 (6 bases). The length of the CDR3 is 18 residues. From germline, CDR1 is LNHNV and CDR2 YYDKDF (reference sequence). Trimming left V 1 base short and J 2 bases short, with 15 bases between. CDR3 sequence reads: CATSRGDIGPTGANVLTF. The DNA of the CDR3 is TGTGCCACCAGCAGAGGGGACATCGGCCCTACTGGGGCCAACGTCCTGACTTTC.

The rearrangement uses TRBV7-9 and TRBJ1-1, with D perhaps matching TRBD1 (6 bases). CDR1 and CDR2 (germline): SEHNR, FQNEAQ (reference sequence). This CDR3 contains 16 residues. V was pared by 5 bases and J by 0 bases, with 16 bases between. The CDR3 reads CASSQGPRGLNTEAFF. The CDR3 nucleotides read TGTGCCAGCAGCCAAGGTCCCCGGGGGCTGAACACTGAAGCTTTCTTT. Based on the CDR3 plus reference TRBV7-9 and TRBJ1-1, the full variable domain is DTGVSQNPRHKITKRGQNVTFRCDPISEHNRLYWYRQTLGQGPEFLTYFQNEAQLEKSRLLSDRFSAERPKGSFSTLEIQRTEQGDSAMYLCASSQGPRGLNTEAFFGQGTRLTVV.

This clonotype has ten or more counts. This sequence joins TRBV28 and TRBJ1-2; 9 bases map to TRBD1. CDR3 length: 15 residues. Trimming at V came to 6 bases and at J to 4 bases, leaving 9 bases not matched to a gene. Germline V gives CDR1 MDHEN, CDR2 SYDVKM. The CDR3 here is CASRQQGAPAYGYTF. In DNA, the CDR3 is TGTGCCAGCAGGCAACAGGGGGCCCCGGCCTATGGCTACACCTTC.

Notes on this clonotype: A much more abundant neighbour one base away suggests this may be a read error. The chain recombines TRBV6-1 with TRBJ1-1; D uncertain. Per germline, CDR1 MNHNS and CDR2 SASEGT. V shed 5 bases and J shed 6 bases, with 10 bases lying between them. The CDR3 has 12 amino acids. The CDR3 sequence: CASSQRTAEAFF. The CDR3 DNA sequence: TGTGCCAGCAGTCAAAGGACGGCTGAAGCTTTCTTT.

This clonotype has ten or more counts. In nucleotides, the CDR3 is TGTGCCAGCACCCCCGGACAGGGGAGCATGAACACTGAAGCTTTCTTT. Translated, it gives CASTPGQGSMNTEAFF. The chain carries TRBV12-3 or TRBV12-4 and TRBJ1-1, with 9 bases aligning to TRBD1. The CDR3 is made up of 16 amino acids. V was clipped by 7 bases and J by 0 bases; unmatched bases: 9.

The count of this clonotype is one. The chain is built from TRBV5-1 and TRBJ2-7, with 9 bases fitting TRBD1. V was clipped by 4 bases and J by 3 bases; unmatched bases: 8. CDR3 length: 15 amino acids. Germline CDR1 SGHRS, CDR2 YFSETQ. This CDR3 is CASSGGTGLDYEQYF. The CDR3 DNA reads TGCGCCAGCAGCGGGGGGACAGGGTTAGACTACGAGCAGTACTTC.

The chain is built from TRBV6-2 or TRBV6-3 and TRBJ1-6; possibly TRBD1 for D (5 bases). Germline V lookup: CDR1 MNHEY, CDR2 SVGEGT. CDR3 length: 11 residues. The ends were cut back, 6 bases at V and 17 bases at J, with 14 bases in the middle. The CDR3 here is CASSNTAGFHF. The CDR3 nucleotides read TGTGCCAGCAGCAACACGGCAGGGTTCCACTTT.

This clonotype was counted ten times or more. The genes are TRBV12-3 or TRBV12-4 and TRBJ2-7, with 10 bases identical to TRBD2. V lost 6 bases, J lost 6 bases, and 5 bases stayed unmatched. The CDR3 totals 13 residues. In DNA, the CDR3 is TGTGCCAGCAGGCTTAGCGGGAGGAGCGAGCAGTACTTC. Its translation is CASRLSGRSEQYF.

This clonotype was observed at least ten times. This chain links TRBV12-3 or TRBV12-4 with TRBJ1-1; D is undetermined. This CDR3 contains 12 residues. Deletions cut 3 bases from V and 4 bases from J, with 6 bases between. CDR3 sequence reads: CASSFWGTEAFF. The DNA for the CDR3 is TGTGCCAGCAGTTTTTGGGGCACTGAAGCTTTCTTT.

A note on this clonotype: It may be a read error: a sequence one base away is much more abundant. The missing conserved phenylalanine or tryptophan at the end of this CDR3 makes a read error likely. The chain carries TRBV28 and TRBJ2-7; D is possibly TRBD1 or TRBD2 (5 bases each). Germline V gives CDR1 MDHEN, CDR2 SYDVKM. The CDR3 runs 14 residues. V shed 9 bases and J shed 2 bases, with 17 bases lying between them. CDR3 sequence: CASLRSGTAYEQYS. DNA for the CDR3: TGTGCCAGTCTTCGCTCCGGGACCGCCTACGAGCAGTACTCC.